This T cell receptor beta chain was profiled in a study of T-cell reconstitution after alpha-beta-depleted transplantation in children. Whole-study results and caveats: Reports say that about two months after transplant, the alpha-beta T cells came out of several hundred graft clones that had expanded.

Unique molecular identifiers featured in how the TCRbeta library was prepared. TCRdb processed the PCR reads anew with MiXCR; each CDR3 protein has one entry. The repertoire holds about 160,000 distinct CDR3 sequences, with 11% as singletons. This clonotype appeared many times. Antigen specificity is unknown. The specimen was PBMCs, collected before TCRalphabeta/CD19-depleted stem cell transplant. The TCR originated in a boy between 2 and 10 years old with acute myeloid leukemia, due to receive a stem cell transplant.

The CDR3 loop reads CASSQDPAVDEQYF. The CDR3 nucleotides read TGTGCCAGCAGCCAGGACCCCGCGGTTGACGAGCAGTACTTC. The genes are TRBV5-5 and TRBJ2-7; D gene unclear. Trimming cost V 4 bases and J 5 bases, with 16 bases left between them. This CDR3 has 14 amino acids. Germline assignment: CDR1 SGHKS and CDR2 YYEKEE (reference sequence).